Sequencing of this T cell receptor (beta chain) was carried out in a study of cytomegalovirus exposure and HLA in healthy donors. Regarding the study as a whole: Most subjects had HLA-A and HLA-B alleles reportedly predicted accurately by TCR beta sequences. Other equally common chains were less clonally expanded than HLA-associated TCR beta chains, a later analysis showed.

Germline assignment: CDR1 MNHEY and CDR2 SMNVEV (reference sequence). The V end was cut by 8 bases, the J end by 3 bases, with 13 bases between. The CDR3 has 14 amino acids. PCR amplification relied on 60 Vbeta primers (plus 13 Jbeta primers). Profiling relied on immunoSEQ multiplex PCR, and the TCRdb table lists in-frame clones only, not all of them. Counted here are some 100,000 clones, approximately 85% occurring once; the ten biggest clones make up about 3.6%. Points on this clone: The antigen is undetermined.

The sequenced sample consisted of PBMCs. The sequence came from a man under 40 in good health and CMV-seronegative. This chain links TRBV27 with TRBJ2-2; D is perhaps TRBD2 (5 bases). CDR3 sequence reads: CASAGGWDTGELFF. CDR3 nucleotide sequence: TGTGCCAGCGCGGGTGGGTGGGACACCGGGGAGCTGTTTTTT.